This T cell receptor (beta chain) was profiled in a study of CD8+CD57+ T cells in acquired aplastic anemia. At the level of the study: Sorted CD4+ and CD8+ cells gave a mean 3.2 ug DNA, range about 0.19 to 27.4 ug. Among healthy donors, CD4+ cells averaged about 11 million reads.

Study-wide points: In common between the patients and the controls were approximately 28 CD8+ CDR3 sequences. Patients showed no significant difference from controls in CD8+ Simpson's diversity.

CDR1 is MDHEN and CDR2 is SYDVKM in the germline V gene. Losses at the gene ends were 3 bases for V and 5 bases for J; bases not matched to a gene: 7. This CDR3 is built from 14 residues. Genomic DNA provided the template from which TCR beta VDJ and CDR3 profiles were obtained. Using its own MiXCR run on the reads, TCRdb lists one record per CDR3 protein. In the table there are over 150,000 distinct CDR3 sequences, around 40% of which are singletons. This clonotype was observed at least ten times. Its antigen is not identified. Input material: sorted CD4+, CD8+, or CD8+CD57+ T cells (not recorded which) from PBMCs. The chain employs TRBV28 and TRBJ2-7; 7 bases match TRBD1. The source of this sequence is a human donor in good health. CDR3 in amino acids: CASSFPSDRDEQYF. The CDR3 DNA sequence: TGTGCCAGCAGTTTCCCTTCTGACAGGGACGAGCAGTACTTC.